The entry below gives a single T cell receptor (beta chain) sequence along with its context. The data derive from a study of blood T cell repertoires in COVID-19. For the study at large: Specimens from acute and convalescent COVID-19 originated in the United States, Italy and Spain.

The length of the CDR3 is 13 residues. Germline CDR1 and CDR2: MNHNS and SASEGT. Trimming pared 2 bases from V and 6 bases from J, leaving 7 bases between. Using immunoSEQ multiplex PCR, the repertoire was profiled, and TCRdb retains in-frame clones only, with some absent. The sample has 100,000 to 150,000 clones, roughly nine tenths seen once; the top ten hold roughly 5%. The TCR was taken from a man aged 55-75 years with COVID-19, enrolled during active disease. J is TRBJ1-4 and V is TRBV6-1; tentative D call: TRBD1 (6 bases). The sample consisted of peripheral blood. The CDR3 reads CASSETGYEKLFF. CDR3 coding DNA: TGTGCCAGCAGTGAAACAGGGTATGAAAAACTGTTTTTT.